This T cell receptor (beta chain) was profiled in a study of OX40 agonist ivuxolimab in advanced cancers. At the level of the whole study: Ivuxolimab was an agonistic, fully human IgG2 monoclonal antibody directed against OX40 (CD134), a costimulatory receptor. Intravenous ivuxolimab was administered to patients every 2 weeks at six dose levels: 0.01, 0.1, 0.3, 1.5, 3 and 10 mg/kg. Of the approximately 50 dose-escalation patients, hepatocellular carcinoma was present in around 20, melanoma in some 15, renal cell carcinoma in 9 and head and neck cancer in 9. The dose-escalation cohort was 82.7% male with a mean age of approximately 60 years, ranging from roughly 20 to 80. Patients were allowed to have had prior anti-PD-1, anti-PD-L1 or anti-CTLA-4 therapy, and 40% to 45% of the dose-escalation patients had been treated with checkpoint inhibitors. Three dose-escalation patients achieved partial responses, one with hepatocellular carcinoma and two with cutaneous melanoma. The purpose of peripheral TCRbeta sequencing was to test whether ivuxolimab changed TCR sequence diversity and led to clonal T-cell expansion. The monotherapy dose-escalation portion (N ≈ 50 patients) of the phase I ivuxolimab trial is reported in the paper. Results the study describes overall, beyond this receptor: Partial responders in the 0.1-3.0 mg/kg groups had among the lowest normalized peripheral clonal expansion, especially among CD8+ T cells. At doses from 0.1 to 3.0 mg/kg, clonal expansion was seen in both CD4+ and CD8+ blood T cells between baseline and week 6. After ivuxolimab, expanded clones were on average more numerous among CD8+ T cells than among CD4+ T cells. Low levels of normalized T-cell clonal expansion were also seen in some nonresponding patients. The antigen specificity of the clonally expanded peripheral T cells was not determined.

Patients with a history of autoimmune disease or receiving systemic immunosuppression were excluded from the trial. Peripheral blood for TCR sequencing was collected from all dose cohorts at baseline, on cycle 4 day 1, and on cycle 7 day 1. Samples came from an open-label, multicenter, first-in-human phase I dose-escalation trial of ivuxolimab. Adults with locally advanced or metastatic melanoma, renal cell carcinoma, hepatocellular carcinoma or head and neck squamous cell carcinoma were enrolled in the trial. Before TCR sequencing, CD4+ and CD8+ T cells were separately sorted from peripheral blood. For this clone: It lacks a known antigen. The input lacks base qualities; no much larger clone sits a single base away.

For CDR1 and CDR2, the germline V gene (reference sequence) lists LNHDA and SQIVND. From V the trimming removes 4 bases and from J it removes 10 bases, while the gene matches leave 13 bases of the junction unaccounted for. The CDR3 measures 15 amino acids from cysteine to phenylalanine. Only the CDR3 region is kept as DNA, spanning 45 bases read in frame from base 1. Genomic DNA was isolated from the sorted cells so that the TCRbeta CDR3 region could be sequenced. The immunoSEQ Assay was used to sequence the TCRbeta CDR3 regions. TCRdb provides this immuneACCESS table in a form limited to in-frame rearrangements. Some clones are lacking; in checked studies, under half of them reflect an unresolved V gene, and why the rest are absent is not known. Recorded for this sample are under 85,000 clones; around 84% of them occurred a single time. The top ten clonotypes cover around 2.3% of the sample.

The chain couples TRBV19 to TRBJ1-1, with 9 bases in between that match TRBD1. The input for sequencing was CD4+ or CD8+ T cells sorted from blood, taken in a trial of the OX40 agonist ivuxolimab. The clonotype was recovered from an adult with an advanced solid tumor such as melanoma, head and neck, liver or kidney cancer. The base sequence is TGTGCCAGTAGTACATCAGGGACAGGGACTCTCGCAGCTTTCTTT. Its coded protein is CASSTSGTGTLAAFF.